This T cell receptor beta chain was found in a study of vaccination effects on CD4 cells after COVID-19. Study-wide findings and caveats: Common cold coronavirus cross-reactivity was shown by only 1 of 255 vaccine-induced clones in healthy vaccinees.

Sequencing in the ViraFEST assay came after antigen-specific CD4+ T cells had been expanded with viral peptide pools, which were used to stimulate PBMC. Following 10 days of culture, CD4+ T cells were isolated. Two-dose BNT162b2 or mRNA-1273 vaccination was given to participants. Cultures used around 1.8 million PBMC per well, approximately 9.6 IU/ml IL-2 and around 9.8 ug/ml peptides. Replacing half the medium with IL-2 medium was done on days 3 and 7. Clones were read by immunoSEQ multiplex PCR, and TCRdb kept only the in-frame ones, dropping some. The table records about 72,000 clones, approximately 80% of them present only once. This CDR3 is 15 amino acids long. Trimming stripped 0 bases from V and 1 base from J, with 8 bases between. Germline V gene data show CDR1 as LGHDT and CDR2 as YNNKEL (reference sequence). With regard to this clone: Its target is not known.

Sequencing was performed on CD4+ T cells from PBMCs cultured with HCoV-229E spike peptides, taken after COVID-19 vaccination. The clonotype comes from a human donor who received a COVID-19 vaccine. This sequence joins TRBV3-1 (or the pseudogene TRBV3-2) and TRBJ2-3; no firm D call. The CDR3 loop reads CASSQDVARTDTQYF. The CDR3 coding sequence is TGTGCCAGCAGCCAAGACGTCGCGCGCACAGATACGCAGTATTTT.